This TCR beta chain emerged from a study of T cells in Graves' hyperthyroidism and ophthalmopathy. Study-wide findings and caveats: From stable hyperthyroidism, ophthalmopathy was set apart by a 13 V-J model.

10 ml fresh peripheral blood yielded the PBMCs. RNA transcripts yielded amplified TCR beta CDR3 regions. RT-PCR in the first round (using the HTBI primer set) targeted the TCR CDR3. Using its own MiXCR run on the multiplex PCR reads, TCRdb lists one record per CDR3 protein. The data show fewer than 800,000 distinct CDR3 sequences, 16% seen once. On this clonotype itself: Its antigen is currently unknown.

The sequence came from a man aged 18 to 29 with Graves' hyperthyroidism. The sequenced sample consisted of blood.

The DNA for the CDR3 is TGTGCCAGCAGTGAATCCCAGGTTGAAAAACTGTTTTTT. The encoded protein is CASSESQVEKLFF. The chain has TRBV2 and TRBJ1-4; D not resolved. Deletions cut 2 bases from V and 7 bases from J, with 8 bases between. Per the germline V gene, CDR1 is SNHLY and CDR2 is FYNNEI. The CDR3 sequence is 13 residues long.